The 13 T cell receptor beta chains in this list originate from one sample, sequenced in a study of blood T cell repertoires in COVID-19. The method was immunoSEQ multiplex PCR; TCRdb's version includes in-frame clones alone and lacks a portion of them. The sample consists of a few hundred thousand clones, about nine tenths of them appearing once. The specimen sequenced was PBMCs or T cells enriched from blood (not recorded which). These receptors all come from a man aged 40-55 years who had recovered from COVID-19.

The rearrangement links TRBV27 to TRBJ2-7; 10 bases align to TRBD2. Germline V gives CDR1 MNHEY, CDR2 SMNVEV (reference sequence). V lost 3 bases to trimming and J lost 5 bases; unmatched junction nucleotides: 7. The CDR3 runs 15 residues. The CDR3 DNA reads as TGTGCCAGCAGTTTGGGGAGCGGGAGGGCGAACGAGCAGTACTTC. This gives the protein CASSLGSGRANEQYF.

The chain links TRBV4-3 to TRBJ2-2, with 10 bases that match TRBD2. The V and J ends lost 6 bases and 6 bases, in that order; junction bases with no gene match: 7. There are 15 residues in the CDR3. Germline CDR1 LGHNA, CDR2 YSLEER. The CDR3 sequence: CASRERGGPPGELFF. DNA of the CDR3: TGCGCCAGCAGGGAGCGGGGGGGCCCGCCCGGGGAGCTGTTTTTT.

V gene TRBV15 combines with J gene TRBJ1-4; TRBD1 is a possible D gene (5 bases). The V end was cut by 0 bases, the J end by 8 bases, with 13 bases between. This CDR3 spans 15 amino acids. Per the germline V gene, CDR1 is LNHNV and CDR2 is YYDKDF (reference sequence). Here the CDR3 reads CATSRDGREEEKLFF. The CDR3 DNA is TGTGCCACCAGCAGAGATGGCAGGGAGGAGGAAAAACTGTTTTTT.

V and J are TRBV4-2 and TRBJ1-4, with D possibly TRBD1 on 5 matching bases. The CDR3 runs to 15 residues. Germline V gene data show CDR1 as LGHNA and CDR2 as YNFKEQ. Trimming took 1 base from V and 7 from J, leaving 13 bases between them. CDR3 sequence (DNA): TGTGCCAGCAGCCAAGTCCCGAATAGGGGTGAAAAACTGTTTTTT. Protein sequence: CASSQVPNRGEKLFF.

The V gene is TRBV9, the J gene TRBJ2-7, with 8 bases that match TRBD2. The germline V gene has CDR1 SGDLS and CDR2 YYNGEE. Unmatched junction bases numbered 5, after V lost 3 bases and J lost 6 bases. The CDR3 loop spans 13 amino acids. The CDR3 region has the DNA TGTGCCAGCAGCGCCTCGGGAGGGACCGAGCAGTACTTC. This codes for CASSASGGTEQYF. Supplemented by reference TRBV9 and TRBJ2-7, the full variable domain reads DSGVTQTPKHLITATGQRVTLRCSPRSGDLSVYWYQQSLDQGLQFLIQYYNGEERAKGNILERFSAQQFPDLHSELNLSSLELGDSALYFCASSASGGTEQYFGPGTRLTVT.

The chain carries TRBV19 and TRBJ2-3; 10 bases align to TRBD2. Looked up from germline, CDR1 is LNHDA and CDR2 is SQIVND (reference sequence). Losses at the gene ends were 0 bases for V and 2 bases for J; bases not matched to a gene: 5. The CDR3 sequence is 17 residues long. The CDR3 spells CASSIDPSGSPTDTQYF. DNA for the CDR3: TGTGCCAGTAGTATAGATCCTAGCGGGAGTCCCACAGATACGCAGTATTTT.

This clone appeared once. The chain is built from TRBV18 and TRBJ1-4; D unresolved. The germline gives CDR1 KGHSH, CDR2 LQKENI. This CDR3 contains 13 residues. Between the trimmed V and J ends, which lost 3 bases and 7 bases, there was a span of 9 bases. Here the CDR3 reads CASSPITVEKLFF. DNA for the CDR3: TGTGCCAGCTCACCTATTACTGTTGAAAAACTGTTTTTT.

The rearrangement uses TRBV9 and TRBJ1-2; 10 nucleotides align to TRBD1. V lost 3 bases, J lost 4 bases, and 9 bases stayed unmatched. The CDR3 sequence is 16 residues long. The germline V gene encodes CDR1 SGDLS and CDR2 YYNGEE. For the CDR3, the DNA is TGTGCCAGCAGCGACTTGACAGGGGGCGCCGGCTATGGCTACACCTTC. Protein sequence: CASSDLTGGAGYGYTF.

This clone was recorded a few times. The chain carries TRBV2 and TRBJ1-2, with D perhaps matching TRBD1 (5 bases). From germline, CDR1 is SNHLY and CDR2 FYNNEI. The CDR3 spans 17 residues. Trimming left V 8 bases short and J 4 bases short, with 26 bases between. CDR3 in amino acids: CASRRIPVGGSGYGYTF. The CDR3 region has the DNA TGTGCCAGCCGCAGGATCCCGGTCGGGGGTAGTGGCTATGGCTACACCTTC. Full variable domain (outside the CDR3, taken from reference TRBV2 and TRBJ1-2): EPEVTQTPSHQVTQMGQEVILRCVPISNHLYFYWYRQILGQKVEFLVSFYNNEISEKSEIFDDQFSVERPDGSNFTLKIRSTKLEDSAMYFCASRRIPVGGSGYGYTFGSGTRLTVV.

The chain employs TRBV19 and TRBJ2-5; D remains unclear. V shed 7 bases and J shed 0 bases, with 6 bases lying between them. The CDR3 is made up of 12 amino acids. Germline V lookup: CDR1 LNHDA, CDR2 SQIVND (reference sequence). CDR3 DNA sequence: TGTGCCAGTAATGGAGACCAAGAGACCCAGTACTTC. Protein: CASNGDQETQYF.

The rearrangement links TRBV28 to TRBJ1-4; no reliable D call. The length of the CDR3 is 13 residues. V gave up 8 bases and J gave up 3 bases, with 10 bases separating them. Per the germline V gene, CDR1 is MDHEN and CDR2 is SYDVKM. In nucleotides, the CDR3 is TGTGCCAGCTTTACGGGGTCTAATGAAAAACTGTTTTTT. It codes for CASFTGSNEKLFF.

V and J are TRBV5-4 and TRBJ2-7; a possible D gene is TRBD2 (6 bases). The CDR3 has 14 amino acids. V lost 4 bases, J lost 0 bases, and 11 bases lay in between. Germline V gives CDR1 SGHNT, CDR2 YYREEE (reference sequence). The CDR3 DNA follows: TGTGCCAGCAGCAATAGCGGTTACTCCTACGAGCAGTACTTC. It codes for CASSNSGYSYEQYF.

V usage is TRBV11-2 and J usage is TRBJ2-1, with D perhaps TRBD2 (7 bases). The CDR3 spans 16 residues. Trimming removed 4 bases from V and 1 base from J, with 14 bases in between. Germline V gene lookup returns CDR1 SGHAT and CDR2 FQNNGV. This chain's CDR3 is CASSSRGPLSYNEQFF. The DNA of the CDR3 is TGTGCCAGCAGCTCGCGGGGGCCCCTTTCCTACAATGAGCAGTTCTTC.